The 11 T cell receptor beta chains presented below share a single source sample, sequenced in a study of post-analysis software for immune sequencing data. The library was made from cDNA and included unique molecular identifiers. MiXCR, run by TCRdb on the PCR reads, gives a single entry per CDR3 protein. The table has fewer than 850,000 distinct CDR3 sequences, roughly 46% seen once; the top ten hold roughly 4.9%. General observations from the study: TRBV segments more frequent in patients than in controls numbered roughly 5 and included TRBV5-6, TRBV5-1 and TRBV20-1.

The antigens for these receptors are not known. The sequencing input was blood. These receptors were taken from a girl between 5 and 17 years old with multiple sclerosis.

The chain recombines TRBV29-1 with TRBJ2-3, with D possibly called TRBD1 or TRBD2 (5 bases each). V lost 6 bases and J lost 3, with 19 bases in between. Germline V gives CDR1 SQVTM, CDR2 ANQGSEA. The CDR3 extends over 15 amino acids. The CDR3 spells CSVEGTAKSTDTQYF. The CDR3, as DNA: TGCAGCGTCGAGGGGACCGCCAAGTCGACAGATACGCAGTATTTT.

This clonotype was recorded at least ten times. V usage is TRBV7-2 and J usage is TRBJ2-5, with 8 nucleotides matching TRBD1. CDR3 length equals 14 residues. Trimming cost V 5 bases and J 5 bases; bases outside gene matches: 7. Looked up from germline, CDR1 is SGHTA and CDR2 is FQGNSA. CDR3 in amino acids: CASSTDRVLETQYF. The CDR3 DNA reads TGTGCCAGCAGCACGGACAGGGTGTTGGAGACCCAGTACTTC. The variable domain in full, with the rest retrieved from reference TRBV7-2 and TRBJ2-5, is GAGVSQSPSNKVTEKGKDVELRCDPISGHTALYWYRQSLGQGLEFLIYFQGNSAPDKSGLPSDRFSAERTGGSVSTLTIQRTQQEDSAVYLCASSTDRVLETQYFGPGTRLLVL.

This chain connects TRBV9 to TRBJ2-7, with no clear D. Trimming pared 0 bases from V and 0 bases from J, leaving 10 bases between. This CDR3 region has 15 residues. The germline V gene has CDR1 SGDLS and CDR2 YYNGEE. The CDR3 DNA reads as TGTGCCAGCAGCGTAGCCCCGACACTCTCCTACGAGCAGTACTTC. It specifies CASSVAPTLSYEQYF. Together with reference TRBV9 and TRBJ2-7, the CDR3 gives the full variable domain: DSGVTQTPKHLITATGQRVTLRCSPRSGDLSVYWYQQSLDQGLQFLIQYYNGEERAKGNILERFSAQQFPDLHSELNLSSLELGDSALYFCASSVAPTLSYEQYFGPGTRLTVT.

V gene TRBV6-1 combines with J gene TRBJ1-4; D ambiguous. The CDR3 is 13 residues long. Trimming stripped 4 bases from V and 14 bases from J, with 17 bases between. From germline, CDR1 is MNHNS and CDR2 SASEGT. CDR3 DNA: TGTGCCAGCAGTGCCTGGCAGAAGTCCTTTCTGTTTTTT. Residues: CASSAWQKSFLFF.

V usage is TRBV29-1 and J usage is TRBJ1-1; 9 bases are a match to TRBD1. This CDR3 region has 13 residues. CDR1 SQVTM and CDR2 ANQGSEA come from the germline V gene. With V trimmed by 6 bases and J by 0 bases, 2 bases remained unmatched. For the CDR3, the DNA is TGCAGCGTCGGGACAGGGCTGAACACTGAAGCTTTCTTT. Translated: CSVGTGLNTEAFF.

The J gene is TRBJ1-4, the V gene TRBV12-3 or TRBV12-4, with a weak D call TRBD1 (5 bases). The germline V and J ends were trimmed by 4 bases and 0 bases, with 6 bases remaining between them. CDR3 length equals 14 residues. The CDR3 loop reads CASSWTSTNEKLFF. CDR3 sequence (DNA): TGTGCCAGCAGTTGGACATCAACTAATGAAAAACTGTTTTTT.

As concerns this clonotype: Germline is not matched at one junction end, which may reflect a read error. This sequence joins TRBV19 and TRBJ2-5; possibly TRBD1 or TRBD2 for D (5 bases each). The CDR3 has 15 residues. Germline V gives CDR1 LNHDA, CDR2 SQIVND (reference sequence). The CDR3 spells CASSPGTGPQKTQYF. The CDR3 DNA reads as TGTGCCAGTAGTCCGGGAACGGGGCCCCAAAAGACCCAGTACTTC.

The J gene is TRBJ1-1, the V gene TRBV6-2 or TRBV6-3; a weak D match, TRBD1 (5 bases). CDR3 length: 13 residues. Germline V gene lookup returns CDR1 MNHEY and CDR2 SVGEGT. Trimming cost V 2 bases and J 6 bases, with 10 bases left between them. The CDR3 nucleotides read TGTGCCAGCAGTTACGTGGGGGGGGCTGAAGCTTTCTTT. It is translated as CASSYVGGAEAFF.

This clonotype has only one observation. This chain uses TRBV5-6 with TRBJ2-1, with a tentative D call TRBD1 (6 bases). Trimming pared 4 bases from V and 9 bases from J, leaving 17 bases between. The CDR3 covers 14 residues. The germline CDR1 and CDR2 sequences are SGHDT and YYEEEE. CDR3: CASSGTGQGREQFF. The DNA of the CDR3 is TGTGCCAGCAGCGGTACCGGGCAGGGGCGTGAGCAGTTCTTC.

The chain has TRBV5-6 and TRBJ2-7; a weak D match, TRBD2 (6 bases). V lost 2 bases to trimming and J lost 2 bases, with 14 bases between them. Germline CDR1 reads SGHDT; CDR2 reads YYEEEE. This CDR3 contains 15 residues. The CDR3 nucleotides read TGTGCCAGCAGCTTATCGGCGGGGCTCCCCTACGAGCAGTACTTC. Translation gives CASSLSAGLPYEQYF. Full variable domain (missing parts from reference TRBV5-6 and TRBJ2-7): DAGVTQSPTHLIKTRGQQVTLRCSPKSGHDTVSWYQQALGQGPQFIFQYYEEEERQRGNFPDRFSGHQFPNYSSELNVNALLLGDSALYLCASSLSAGLPYEQYFGPGTRLTVT.

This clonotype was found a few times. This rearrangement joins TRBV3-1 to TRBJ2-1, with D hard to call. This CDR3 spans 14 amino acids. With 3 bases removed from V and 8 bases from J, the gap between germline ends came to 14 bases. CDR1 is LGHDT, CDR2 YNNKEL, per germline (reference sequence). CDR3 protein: CASSHLGSPDEQFF. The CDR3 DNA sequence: TGTGCCAGCAGCCATCTCGGAAGTCCCGATGAGCAGTTCTTC.